This is a list of T cell receptor beta chains from one sample in a study of cytomegalovirus exposure and HLA in healthy donors. Using immunoSEQ multiplex PCR, the repertoire was profiled, and TCRdb retains in-frame clones only, with some absent. The sample contains 150,000 or so clones, 65% to 75% of which appear only once. Sequencing was performed on PBMCs. The origin of the receptors is a man younger than 30 in good health and CMV-seronegative. CDR3s include the opening cysteine and the closing phenylalanine or tryptophan. D genes are given only for firm matches.

J gene: TRBJ2-5
V gene: TRBV6-5
D gene: .
CDR3 DNA: TGTGCCACAAGCCCGGGACTCACCGAGACCCAGTACTTC
CDR3 protein: CATSPGLTETQYF

J gene: TRBJ2-5
V gene: TRBV14
D gene: .
CDR3 DNA: TGTGCCAGCAGCCAAGAAGAGGGGACCCAGTACTTC
CDR3 protein: CASSQEEGTQYF

J gene: TRBJ2-3
V gene: TRBV5-1
D gene: TRBD1
CDR3 DNA: TGCGCCAGCAGCCTGGGACAGGGTGCAGATACGCAGTATTTT
CDR3 protein: CASSLGQGADTQYF

J gene: TRBJ1-3
V gene: TRBV19
D gene: .
CDR3 DNA: TGTGCCAGTAGTAACGGGGACTCGGCGAACACCATATATTTT
CDR3 protein: CASSNGDSANTIYF

J gene: TRBJ2-7
V gene: TRBV7-2
D gene: TRBD1
CDR3 DNA: TGTGCCAGCAGTTCCCCCGGGACAGGGTCGTTGAACGAGCAGTACTTC
CDR3 protein: CASSSPGTGSLNEQYF

J gene: TRBJ2-4
V gene: TRBV2
D gene: TRBD1
CDR3 DNA: TGTGCCAGCCGGGACAGCCGTTCCTACTTC
CDR3 protein: CASRDSRSYF

J gene: TRBJ2-5
V gene: TRBV29-1
D gene: TRBD2
CDR3 DNA: TGCAGCGCCATCACTAGCGGGGCGCAAGAGACCCAGTACTTC
CDR3 protein: CSAITSGAQETQYF

J gene: TRBJ2-5
V gene: TRBV25-1
D gene: TRBD1
CDR3 DNA: TGTGCCAGCAGAGCCGGGACAGGGAAAACCCAGTACTTC
CDR3 protein: CASRAGTGKTQYF

J gene: TRBJ2-7
V gene: TRBV13
D gene: .
CDR3 DNA: TGTGCCAGCAGCTTAAACGCCAGGAGGGACGAGCAGTACTTC
CDR3 protein: CASSLNARRDEQYF

J gene: TRBJ1-1
V gene: TRBV9
D gene: .
CDR3 DNA: TGTGCCAGCAGCCCCGTTGCATCACTAAACACTGAAGCTTTCTTT
CDR3 protein: CASSPVASLNTEAFF

J gene: TRBJ2-7
V gene: TRBV7-2
D gene: TRBD1
CDR3 DNA: TGTGCCAGCAGCAAAGGACAGGGTCTGGGCTACGAGCAGTACTTC
CDR3 protein: CASSKGQGLGYEQYF

J gene: TRBJ2-1
V gene: TRBV1
D gene: .
CDR3 DNA: TGCACCAGCAGCCAAGATACCCCTAGCGTCGCCTACAATGAGCAGTTCTTC
CDR3 protein: CTSSQDTPSVAYNEQFF

J gene: TRBJ2-7
V gene: TRBV2
D gene: TRBD1
CDR3 DNA: TGTGCCAGCAAAGTGGGGGACAGCCGATCCTACGAGCAGTACTTC
CDR3 protein: CASKVGDSRSYEQYF

J gene: TRBJ1-5
V gene: TRBV6-6
D gene: TRBD1
CDR3 DNA: TGTGCCAGCAGTTACTCGACAGGGAGTCAGCCCCAGCATTTT
CDR3 protein: CASSYSTGSQPQHF

J gene: TRBJ1-1
V gene: TRBV2
D gene: .
CDR3 DNA: TGTGCCAGCAGTGGTGATCAGGGGTGGCCTTTCTTT
CDR3 protein: CASSGDQGWPFF

J gene: TRBJ1-2
V gene: TRBV30
D gene: TRBD1
CDR3 DNA: TGTGCCTGGACTGCACCGGGACAGGGGTTTTATAGCTACACCTTC
CDR3 protein: CAWTAPGQGFYSYTF

J gene: TRBJ2-6
V gene: TRBV7-9
D gene: TRBD1
CDR3 DNA: TGTGCCAGCAGCTCTAGGACAGGACACGACTCTGGGGCCAACGGCCTGACTTTC
CDR3 protein: CASSSRTGHDSGANGLTF

J gene: TRBJ2-7
V gene: TRBV10-3
D gene: TRBD1
CDR3 DNA: TGTGCCATCAGTGGGGACAGGGGCTACGAGCAGTACTTC
CDR3 protein: CAISGDRGYEQYF